This T cell receptor beta chain was identified in a study of T cell changes during pregnancy in multiple sclerosis. Sequenced by immunoSEQ multiplex PCR; TCRdb stores in-frame clones only, minus some. The sample yields tens of thousands of clones, 80% to 95% seen once. This clone was detected once. The CDR3 is 16 residues long. Germline V gene sequence: CDR1 MNHNY, CDR2 SVGAGI (reference sequence). V shed 2 bases, J shed 6 bases, and the junction held 7 bases outside the gene matches. The TCR originated in a female donor with multiple sclerosis, enrolled in a pregnancy study. The sample consisted of CD4+ T cells from peripheral blood mononuclear cells, taken before pregnancy. The chain uses TRBV6-6 and TRBJ2-2; 9 bases are a match to TRBD2. As DNA, the CDR3 is TGTGCCAGCAGTTACGAGCGGGGGGCCGGGTCCGGGGAGCTGTTTTTT. Translating it yields CASSYERGAGSGELFF.